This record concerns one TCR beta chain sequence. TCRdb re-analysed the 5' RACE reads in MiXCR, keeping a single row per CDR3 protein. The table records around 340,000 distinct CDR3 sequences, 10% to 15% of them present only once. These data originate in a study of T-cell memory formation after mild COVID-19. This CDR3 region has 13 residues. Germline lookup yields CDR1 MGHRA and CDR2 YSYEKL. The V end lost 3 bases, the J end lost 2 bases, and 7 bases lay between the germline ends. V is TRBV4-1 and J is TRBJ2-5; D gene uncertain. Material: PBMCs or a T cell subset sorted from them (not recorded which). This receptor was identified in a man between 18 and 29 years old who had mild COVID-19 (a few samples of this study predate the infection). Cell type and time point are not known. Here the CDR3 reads CASSQGMQETQYF. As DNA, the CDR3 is TGCGCCAGCAGCCAGGGGATGCAAGAGACCCAGTACTTC.